A single sample is the source of the 22 T cell receptor beta chains below, sequenced in a study of T cell responses to AZD1222 COVID-19 vaccine. Repertoires were generated with immunoSEQ multiplex PCR, while TCRdb's copy carries only in-frame clones and drops some. The sample consists of about 70,000 clones, roughly 89% of them appearing once. The starting material was peripheral blood, obtained on day 0 of AZD1222 vaccination. All receptors derive from an adult in good health.

The genes are TRBV6-2 or TRBV6-3 and TRBJ1-1; the D is unclear. Germline assignment: CDR1 MNHEY and CDR2 SVGEGT. V was shortened by 0 bases and J by 7 bases, with 9 bases between the two germline ends. The CDR3 length is 13 residues. CDR3 sequence (DNA): TGTGCCAGCAGTTACTCGGAACGGGATGAAGCTTTCTTT. Protein product: CASSYSERDEAFF.

The J gene is TRBJ1-3, the V gene TRBV2; D remains unclear. Germline V lookup: CDR1 SNHLY, CDR2 FYNNEI. V lost 6 bases, J lost 0 bases, and 12 bases lay in between. This CDR3 has 15 residues. In DNA form, the CDR3 reads TGTGCCAGCAGAGTAGGAGGCACCTCTGGAAACACCATATATTTT. Translated: CASRVGGTSGNTIYF.

This chain uses TRBV2 with TRBJ1-6; no clear D. This CDR3 spans 14 amino acids. Trimming stripped 3 bases from V and 9 bases from J, with 12 bases between. Germline CDR1 and CDR2: SNHLY and FYNNEI. CDR3 sequence (DNA): TGTGCCAGCAGTGATAGGGCGGGCAGTTCACCCCTCCACTTT. Protein product: CASSDRAGSSPLHF.

The chain has TRBV28 and TRBJ1-2; perhaps TRBD1 as D (5 bases). V was shortened by 3 bases and J by 1 base, with 18 bases between the two germline ends. Germline lookup yields CDR1 MDHEN and CDR2 SYDVKM. CDR3 length: 17 residues. CDR3 loop: CASSFVRLRDGNYGYTF. DNA of the CDR3: TGTGCCAGCAGTTTTGTACGACTGAGGGACGGTAACTATGGCTACACCTTC.

The V call is TRBV30, the J call TRBJ1-5; TRBD1 is a possible D gene (5 bases). Germline loops: CDR1 GTSNPN, CDR2 SVGIG (reference sequence). V was trimmed by 0 bases and J by 2 bases, leaving 5 bases between them. The CDR3 sequence is 13 residues long. The CDR3: CAWSVTGNQPQHF. CDR3 DNA sequence: TGTGCCTGGAGTGTGACAGGCAATCAGCCCCAGCATTTT.

Comments on this clone: A much larger clonotype is one base distant, so this may be a read error. V and J are TRBV27 and TRBJ2-3; 11 positions agree with TRBD2. The CDR3 is 15 amino acids. Germline trimming cut 5 bases from V and 1 base from J; bases unmatched to any gene: 2. Germline CDR1 and CDR2: MNHEY and SMNVEV (reference sequence). The CDR3 sequence is CASSLSGGGTDTQYF. CDR3 in DNA: TGTGCCAGCAGTCTTAGCGGGGGGGGCACAGATACGCAGTATTTT.

J is TRBJ2-1 and V is TRBV10-3, with TRBD2 as a possible D gene (6 bases). Per the germline V gene, CDR1 is ENHRY and CDR2 is SYGVKD. Trimming cost V 2 bases and J 5 bases, with 10 bases left between them. This CDR3 comprises 14 residues. CDR3 residues: CAISEIGRNNEQFF. The CDR3 DNA follows: TGTGCCATCAGTGAGATTGGGAGGAACAATGAGCAGTTCTTC.

The V and J genes are TRBV18 and TRBJ1-3; D gene uncertain. CDR3 length equals 17 residues. The ends were cut back, 3 bases at V and 0 bases at J, with 15 bases in the middle. Germline assignment: CDR1 KGHSH and CDR2 LQKENI. CDR3 residues: CASSPQLLSSSGNTIYF. CDR3 coding DNA: TGTGCCAGCTCACCCCAGCTGTTGAGTTCCTCTGGAAACACCATATATTTT.

The chain joins TRBV2 to TRBJ1-1; no definite D call. The germline V and J ends were trimmed by 2 bases and 4 bases, with 11 bases remaining between them. The CDR3 is 14 residues long. CDR1 SNHLY and CDR2 FYNNEI come from the germline V gene. CDR3: CASSEPPGGTEAFF. Here the CDR3 DNA reads TGTGCCAGCAGTGAACCCCCAGGTGGCACTGAAGCTTTCTTT.

This clone was detected once. The chain is built from TRBV7-2 and TRBJ2-7; 9 bases align to TRBD1. This CDR3 has 15 residues. Losses at the gene ends were 8 bases for V and 3 bases for J; bases not matched to a gene: 11. Germline assignment: CDR1 SGHTA and CDR2 FQGNSA. CDR3: CASHSSAGQGYEQYF. CDR3 coding DNA: TGTGCCAGCCATAGCTCCGCGGGACAGGGCTACGAGCAGTACTTC.

The gene calls are TRBV4-2 and TRBJ1-2; 9 bases are a match to TRBD1. The CDR3 runs to 16 residues. Germline V gene sequence: CDR1 LGHNA, CDR2 YNFKEQ. The V gene end was trimmed by 1 base and the J gene end by 5 bases; junction bases not matched to a gene: 8. CDR3 residues: CASSQVGGDRAYGYTF. CDR3 sequence (DNA): TGTGCCAGCAGCCAAGTCGGGGGGGACAGGGCTTATGGCTACACCTTC.

The gene calls are TRBV11-1 and TRBJ1-4; D unresolved. The CDR3 length is 14 residues. CDR1 is SGHAT and CDR2 is FQDESV in the germline V gene (reference sequence). V lost 6 bases to trimming and J lost 7 bases, with 15 bases between them. This CDR3 reads CASSSEGSGEKLFF. The CDR3 DNA is TGTGCCAGCAGTTCGGAGGGCTCGGGTGAAAAACTGTTTTTT.

This clone came up once. The V and J genes are TRBV4-1 and TRBJ2-3; D is unclear. Per the germline V gene, CDR1 is MGHRA and CDR2 is YSYEKL. Trimming cost V 4 bases and J 0 bases, with 14 bases left between them. The CDR3 length is 16 residues. The CDR3 DNA is TGCGCCAGCAGCCCAAGTATCAGCAGGAGCACAGATACGCAGTATTTT. This sequence encodes CASSPSISRSTDTQYF.

This clone is a singleton in its sample. The chain has TRBV2 and TRBJ1-2; no firm D call. Germline CDR1 and CDR2: SNHLY and FYNNEI. This CDR3 contains 10 residues. Trimming took 3 bases from V and 12 from J, leaving 8 bases between them. The CDR3 DNA sequence: TGTGCCAGCAGTGAGGACGCTAACACCTTC. Translating it yields CASSEDANTF.

Only one count was recorded for this clone. This rearrangement joins TRBV6-2 or TRBV6-3 to TRBJ2-7; TRBD1 agrees at 9 bases. Losses at the gene ends were 4 bases for V and 6 bases for J; bases not matched to a gene: 7. CDR3 size: 14 residues. The germline gives CDR1 MNHEY, CDR2 SVGEGT. The CDR3 sequence: CASSWGQGSPEQYF. The CDR3 DNA follows: TGTGCCAGCAGTTGGGGACAGGGCAGCCCCGAGCAGTACTTC.

The chain is built from TRBV5-5 and TRBJ1-1, with D hard to call. Germline CDR1 SGHKS, CDR2 YYEKEE (reference sequence). Trimming left V 1 base short and J 8 bases short, with 9 bases between. There are 12 residues in the CDR3. For the CDR3, the DNA is TGTGCCAGCAGCTTGTTGGAGGTAGAAGCTTTCTTT. Translating gives CASSLLEVEAFF.

The rearrangement links TRBV7-6 to TRBJ2-7, with D hard to call. Germline V gene lookup returns CDR1 SGHVS and CDR2 FNYEAQ. Trimming shortened V by 1 base and J by 6 bases, and 10 bases separated the two germline ends. The CDR3 sequence is 13 residues long. The CDR3 bases are TGTGCCAGCAGCTTAGAGGGCCCTGGCGAGCAGTACTTC. Amino acids: CASSLEGPGEQYF.

CDR3 DNA sequence: TGTGCCAGCAGCCCGGATGGGACCCCGGGAGGCTACACCTTC. It codes for CASSPDGTPGGYTF. This rearrangement joins TRBV3-1 (or the pseudogene TRBV3-2) to TRBJ1-2, with D perhaps matching TRBD1 (5 bases). Germline-derived CDR1 and CDR2 are LGHDT and YNNKEL (reference sequence). Trimming pared 4 bases from V and 8 bases from J, leaving 17 bases between. This CDR3 has 14 amino acids.

The rearrangement links TRBV5-1 to TRBJ1-4, with D tentatively TRBD1 (6 bases). V lost 3 bases to trimming and J lost 7 bases, with 10 bases between them. CDR3 length equals 13 residues. Germline lookup yields CDR1 SGHRS and CDR2 YFSETQ. CDR3 amino acids: CASSSVQGEKLFF. In DNA form, the CDR3 reads TGCGCCAGCAGCTCAGTACAGGGTGAAAAACTGTTTTTT.

This clone was seen once. This chain connects TRBV18 to TRBJ2-5; D remains ambiguous. Germline CDR1 and CDR2: KGHSH and LQKENI. The CDR3 runs 15 residues. Trimming removed 3 bases from V and 6 bases from J, with 17 bases in between. The chain's CDR3 is CASSPSFGAVKTQYF. Written as DNA, the CDR3 is TGTGCCAGCTCACCTTCTTTCGGTGCGGTAAAGACCCAGTACTTC.

This clone has only one observation. The chain links TRBV6-2 or TRBV6-3 to TRBJ1-1; D uncertain. The V and J ends lost 2 bases and 4 bases respectively, with 2 bases between them. The CDR3 length is 11 residues. Per germline, CDR1 MNHEY and CDR2 SVGEGT. CDR3 bases: TGTGCCAGCAGTTACCTCACTGAAGCTTTCTTT. Translation: CASSYLTEAFF.

V usage is TRBV18 and J usage is TRBJ2-2; unclear D gene. Trimming removed 3 bases at V and 5 bases at J, with 13 bases between. CDR3 length: 15 residues. The V gene's germline CDR1 is KGHSH and CDR2 LQKENI. The CDR3 nucleotides are TGTGCCAGCTCACCGGGATTGGGGATGACCGGGGAGCTGTTTTTT. Protein: CASSPGLGMTGELFF.